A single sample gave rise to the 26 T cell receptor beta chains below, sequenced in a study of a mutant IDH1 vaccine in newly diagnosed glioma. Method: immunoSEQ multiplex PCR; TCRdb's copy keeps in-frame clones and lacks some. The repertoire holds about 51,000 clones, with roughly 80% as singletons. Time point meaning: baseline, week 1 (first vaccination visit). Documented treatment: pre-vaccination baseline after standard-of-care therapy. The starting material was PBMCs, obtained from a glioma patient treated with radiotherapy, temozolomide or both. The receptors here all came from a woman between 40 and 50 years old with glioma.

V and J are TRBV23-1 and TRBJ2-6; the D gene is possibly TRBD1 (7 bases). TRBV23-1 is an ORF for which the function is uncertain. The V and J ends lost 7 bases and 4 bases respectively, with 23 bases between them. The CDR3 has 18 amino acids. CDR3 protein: CASIQRQGGFAGANVLTF. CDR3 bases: TGCGCCAGCATTCAGCGGCAGGGGGGTTTTGCCGGGGCCAACGTCCTGACTTTC.

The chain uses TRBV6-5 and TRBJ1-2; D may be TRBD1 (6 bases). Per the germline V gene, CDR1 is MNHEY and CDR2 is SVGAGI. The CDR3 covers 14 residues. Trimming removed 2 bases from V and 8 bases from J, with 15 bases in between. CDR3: CASSYTTGLGGYTF. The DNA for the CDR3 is TGTGCCAGCAGTTACACAACAGGGCTAGGGGGCTACACCTTC.

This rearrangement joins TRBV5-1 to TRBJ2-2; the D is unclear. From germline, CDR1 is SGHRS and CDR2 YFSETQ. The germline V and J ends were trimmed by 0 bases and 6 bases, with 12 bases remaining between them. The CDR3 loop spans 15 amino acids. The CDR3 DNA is TGCGCCAGCAGCTTGGAGTCAGGTCCCCCCGGGGAGCTGTTTTTT. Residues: CASSLESGPPGELFF.

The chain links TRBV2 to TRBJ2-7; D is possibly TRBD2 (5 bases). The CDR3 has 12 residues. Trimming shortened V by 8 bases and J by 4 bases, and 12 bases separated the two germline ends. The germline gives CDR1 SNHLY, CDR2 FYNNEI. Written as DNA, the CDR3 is TGTGCCAGCCGCAGGACTGGGTACGAGCAGTACTTC. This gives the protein CASRRTGYEQYF.

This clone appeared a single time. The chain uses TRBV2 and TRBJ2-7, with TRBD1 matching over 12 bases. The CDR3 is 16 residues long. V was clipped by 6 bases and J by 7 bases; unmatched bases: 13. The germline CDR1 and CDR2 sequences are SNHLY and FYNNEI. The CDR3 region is CASRASIRDRGLEQYF. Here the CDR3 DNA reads TGTGCCAGCAGAGCCTCGATCCGGGACAGGGGGCTTGAGCAGTACTTC.

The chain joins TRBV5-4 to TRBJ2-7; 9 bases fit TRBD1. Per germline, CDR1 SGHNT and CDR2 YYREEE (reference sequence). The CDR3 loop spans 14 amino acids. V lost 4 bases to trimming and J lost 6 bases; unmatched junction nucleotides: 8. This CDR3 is CASSKATGGREQYF. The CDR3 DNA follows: TGTGCCAGCAGCAAAGCTACAGGGGGCCGCGAGCAGTACTTC.

The CDR3 spells CASSYTENTEAFF. In nucleotides, the CDR3 is TGTGCCAGCAGTTACACAGAGAACACTGAAGCTTTCTTT. J is TRBJ1-1 and V is TRBV6-5; D gene unclear. In germline, CDR1 is MNHEY, CDR2 SVGAGI. The CDR3 extends over 13 amino acids. Trimming stripped 2 bases from V and 1 base from J, with 5 bases between.

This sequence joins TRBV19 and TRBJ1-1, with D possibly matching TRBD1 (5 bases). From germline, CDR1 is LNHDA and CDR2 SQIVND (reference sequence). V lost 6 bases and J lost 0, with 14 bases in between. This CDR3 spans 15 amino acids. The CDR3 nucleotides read TGTGCCAGTAGGCAGGGCCATTACATGAACACTGAAGCTTTCTTT. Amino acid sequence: CASRQGHYMNTEAFF.

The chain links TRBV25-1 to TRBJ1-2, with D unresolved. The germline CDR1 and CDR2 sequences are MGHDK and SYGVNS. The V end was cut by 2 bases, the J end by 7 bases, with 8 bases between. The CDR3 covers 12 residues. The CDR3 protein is CASSEIRAGYTF. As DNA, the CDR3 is TGTGCCAGCAGTGAAATACGGGCTGGCTACACCTTC.

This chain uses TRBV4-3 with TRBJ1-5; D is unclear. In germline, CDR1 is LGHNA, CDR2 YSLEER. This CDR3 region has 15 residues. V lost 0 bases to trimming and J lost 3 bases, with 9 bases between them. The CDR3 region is CASSQEPGYNQPQHF. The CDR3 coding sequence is TGCGCCAGCAGCCAAGAGCCAGGCTACAATCAGCCCCAGCATTTT.

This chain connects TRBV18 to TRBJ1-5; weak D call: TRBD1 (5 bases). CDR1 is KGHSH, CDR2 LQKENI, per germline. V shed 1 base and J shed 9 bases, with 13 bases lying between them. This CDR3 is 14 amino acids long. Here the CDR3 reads CASSPLPGSGPQHF. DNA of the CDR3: TGTGCCAGCTCACCACTTCCAGGGAGTGGGCCCCAGCATTTT.

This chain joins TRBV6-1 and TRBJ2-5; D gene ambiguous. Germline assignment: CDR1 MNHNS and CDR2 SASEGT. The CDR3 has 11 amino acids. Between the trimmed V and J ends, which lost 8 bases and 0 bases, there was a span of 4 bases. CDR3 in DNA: TGTGCCAGCGCGTACCAAGAGACCCAGTACTTC. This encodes CASAYQETQYF.

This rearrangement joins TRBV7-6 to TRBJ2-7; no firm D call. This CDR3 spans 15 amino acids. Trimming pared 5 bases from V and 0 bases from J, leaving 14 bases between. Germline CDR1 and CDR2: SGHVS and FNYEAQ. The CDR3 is CASSKTDASSYEQYF. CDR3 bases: TGTGCCAGCAGCAAGACGGACGCTTCCTCCTACGAGCAGTACTTC.

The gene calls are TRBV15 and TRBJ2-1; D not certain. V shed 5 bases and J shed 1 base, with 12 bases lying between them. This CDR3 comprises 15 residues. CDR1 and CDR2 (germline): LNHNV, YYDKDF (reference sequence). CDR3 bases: TGTGCCACCAGCGGAAGGTCCATATCCTACAATGAGCAGTTCTTC. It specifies CATSGRSISYNEQFF. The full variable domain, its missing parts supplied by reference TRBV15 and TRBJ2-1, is DAMVIQNPRYQVTQFGKPVTLSCSQTLNHNVMYWYQQKSSQAPKLLFHYYDKDFNNEADTPDNFQSRRPNTSFCFLDIRSPGLGDTAMYLCATSGRSISYNEQFFGPGTRLTVL.

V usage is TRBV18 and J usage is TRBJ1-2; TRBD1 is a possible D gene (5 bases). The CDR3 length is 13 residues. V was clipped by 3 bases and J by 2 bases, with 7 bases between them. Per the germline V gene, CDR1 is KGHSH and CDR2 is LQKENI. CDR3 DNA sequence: TGTGCCAGCTCACCGACAGCCAACTATGGCTACACCTTC. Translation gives CASSPTANYGYTF. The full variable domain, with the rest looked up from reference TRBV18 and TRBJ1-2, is NAGVMQNPRHLVRRRGQEARLRCSPMKGHSHVYWYRQLPEEGLKFMVYLQKENIIDESGMPKERFSAEFPKEGPSILRIQQVVRGDSAAYFCASSPTANYGYTFGSGTRLTVV.

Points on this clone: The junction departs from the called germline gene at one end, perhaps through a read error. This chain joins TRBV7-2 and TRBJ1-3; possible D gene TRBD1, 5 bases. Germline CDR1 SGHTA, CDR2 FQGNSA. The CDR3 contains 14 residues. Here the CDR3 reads CGVGGFTSGNTIYF. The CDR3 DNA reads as TGCGGGGTGGGGGGATTCACCTCTGGAAACACCATATATTTT.

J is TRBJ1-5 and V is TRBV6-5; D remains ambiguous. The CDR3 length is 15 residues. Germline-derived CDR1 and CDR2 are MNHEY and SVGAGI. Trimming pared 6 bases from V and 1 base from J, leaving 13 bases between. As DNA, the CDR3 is TGTGCCAGCAGAACGGGTGGGCTGAGCAATCAGCCCCAGCATTTT. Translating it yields CASRTGGLSNQPQHF.

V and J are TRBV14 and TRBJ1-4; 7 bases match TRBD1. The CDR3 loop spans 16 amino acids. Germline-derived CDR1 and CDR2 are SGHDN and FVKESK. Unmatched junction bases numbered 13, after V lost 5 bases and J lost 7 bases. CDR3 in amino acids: CASSEALGGLGEKLFF. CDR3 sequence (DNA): TGTGCCAGCAGCGAAGCATTAGGGGGCCTGGGTGAAAAACTGTTTTTT.

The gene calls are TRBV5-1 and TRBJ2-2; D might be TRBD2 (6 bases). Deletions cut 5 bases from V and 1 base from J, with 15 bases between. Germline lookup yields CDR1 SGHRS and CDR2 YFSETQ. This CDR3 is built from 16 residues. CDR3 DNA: TGCGCCAGCAGTTCGCGACAAGCGGGGAACACCGGGGAGCTGTTTTTT. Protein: CASSSRQAGNTGELFF. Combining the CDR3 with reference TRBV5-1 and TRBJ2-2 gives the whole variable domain KAGVTQTPRYLIKTRGQQVTLSCSPISGHRSVSWYQQTPGQGLQFLFEYFSETQRNKGNFPGRFSGRQFSNSRSEMNVSTLELGDSALYLCASSSRQAGNTGELFFGEGSRLTVL.

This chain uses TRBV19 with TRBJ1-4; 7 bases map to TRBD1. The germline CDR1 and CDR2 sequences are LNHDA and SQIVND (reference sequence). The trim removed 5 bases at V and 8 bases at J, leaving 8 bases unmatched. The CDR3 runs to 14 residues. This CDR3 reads CASSEQGRSEKLFF. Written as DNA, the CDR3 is TGTGCCAGTAGTGAACAGGGGAGGTCGGAAAAACTGTTTTTT.

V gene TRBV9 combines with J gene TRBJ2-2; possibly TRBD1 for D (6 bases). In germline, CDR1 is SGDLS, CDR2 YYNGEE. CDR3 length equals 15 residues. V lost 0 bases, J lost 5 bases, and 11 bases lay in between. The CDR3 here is CASSVGTEGTGELFF. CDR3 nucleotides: TGTGCCAGCAGCGTAGGGACAGAGGGGACCGGGGAGCTGTTTTTT.

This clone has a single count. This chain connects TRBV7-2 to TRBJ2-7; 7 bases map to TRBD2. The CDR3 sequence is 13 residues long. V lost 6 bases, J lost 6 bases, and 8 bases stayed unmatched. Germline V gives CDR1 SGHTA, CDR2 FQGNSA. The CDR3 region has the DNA TGTGCCAGCAGGGTTGGCGGGGGTTCCGAGCAGTACTTC. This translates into CASRVGGGSEQYF.

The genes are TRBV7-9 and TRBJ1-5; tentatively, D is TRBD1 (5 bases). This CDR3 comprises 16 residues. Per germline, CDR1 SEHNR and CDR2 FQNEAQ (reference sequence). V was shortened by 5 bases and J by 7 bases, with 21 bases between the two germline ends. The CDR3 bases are TGTGCCAGCAGCCCCATCGGGACCTGGAGCGGACAGCCCCAGCATTTT. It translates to CASSPIGTWSGQPQHF. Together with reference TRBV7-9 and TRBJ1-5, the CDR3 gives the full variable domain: DTGVSQNPRHKITKRGQNVTFRCDPISEHNRLYWYRQTLGQGPEFLTYFQNEAQLEKSRLLSDRFSAERPKGSFSTLEIQRTEQGDSAMYLCASSPIGTWSGQPQHFGDGTRLSIL.

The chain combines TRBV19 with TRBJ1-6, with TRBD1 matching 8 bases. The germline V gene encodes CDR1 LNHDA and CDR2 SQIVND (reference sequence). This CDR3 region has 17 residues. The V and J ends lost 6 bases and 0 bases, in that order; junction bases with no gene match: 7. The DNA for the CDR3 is TGTGCCAGTAGGGGACAGGATTCAAGCTCCTATAATTCACCCCTCCACTTT. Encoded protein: CASRGQDSSSYNSPLHF.

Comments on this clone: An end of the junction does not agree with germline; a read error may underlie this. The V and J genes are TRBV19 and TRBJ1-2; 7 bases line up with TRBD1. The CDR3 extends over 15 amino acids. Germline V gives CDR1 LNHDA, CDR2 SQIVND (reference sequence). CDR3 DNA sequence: TGTGCCAGCAGTAACAGGGGCCGGGGCCTCTATGGCTACACCTTC. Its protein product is CASSNRGRGLYGYTF. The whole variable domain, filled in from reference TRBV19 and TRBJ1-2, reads DGGITQSPKYLFRKEGQNVTLSCEQNLNHDAMYWYRQDPGQGLRLIYYSQIVNDFQKGDIAEGYSVSREKKESFPLTVTSAQKNPTAFYLCASSNRGRGLYGYTFGSGTRLTVV.

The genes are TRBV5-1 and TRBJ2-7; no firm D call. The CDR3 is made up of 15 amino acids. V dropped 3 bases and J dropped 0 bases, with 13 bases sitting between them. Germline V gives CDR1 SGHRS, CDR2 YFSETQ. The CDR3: CASSSLRSGSYEQYF. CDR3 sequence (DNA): TGCGCCAGCAGCTCCCTCCGGTCTGGCTCCTACGAGCAGTACTTC. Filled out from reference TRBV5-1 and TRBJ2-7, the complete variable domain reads KAGVTQTPRYLIKTRGQQVTLSCSPISGHRSVSWYQQTPGQGLQFLFEYFSETQRNKGNFPGRFSGRQFSNSRSEMNVSTLELGDSALYLCASSSLRSGSYEQYFGPGTRLTVT.